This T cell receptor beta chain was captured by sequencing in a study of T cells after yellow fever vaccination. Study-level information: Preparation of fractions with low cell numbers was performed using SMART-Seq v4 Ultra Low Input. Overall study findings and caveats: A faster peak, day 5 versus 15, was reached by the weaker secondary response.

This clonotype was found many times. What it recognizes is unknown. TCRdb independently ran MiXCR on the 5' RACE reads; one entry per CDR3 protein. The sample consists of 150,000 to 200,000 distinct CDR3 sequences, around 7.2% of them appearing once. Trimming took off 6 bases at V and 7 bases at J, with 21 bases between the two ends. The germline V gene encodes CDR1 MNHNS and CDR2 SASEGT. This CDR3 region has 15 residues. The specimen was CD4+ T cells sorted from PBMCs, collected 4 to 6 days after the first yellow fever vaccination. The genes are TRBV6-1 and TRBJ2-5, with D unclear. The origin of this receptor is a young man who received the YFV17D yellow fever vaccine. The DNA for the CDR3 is TGTGCCAGCAGCCCGATTGGGATCGGTCTAGGGACCCAGTACTTC. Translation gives CASSPIGIGLGTQYF.